This paragraph reports one TCR beta chain. Its matching antigen is unknown. Treatment described: oral pan-JAK inhibitor, 5-10 mg twice daily. Lesional scalp punch biopsies and peripheral blood came from alopecia areata patients. Extracted from the samples, RNA was reverse transcribed into cDNA to serve as the sequencing template. TCRdb keeps only in-frame clones here, not all; method: immunoSEQ multiplex PCR. The repertoire includes around 190,000 clones, over 60% of them detected once, and roughly 4.2% sits in the top ten. The data derive from a study of CD8+ T cells in alopecia areata. Germline V lookup: CDR1 SGHDT, CDR2 YYEEEE. V lost 4 bases and J lost 2; bases outside the gene matches: 7. This CDR3 region has 15 residues. Study-level findings and limits: A single nonresponder leaves the baseline CD8+ expansion link to response uncertain. An increase in clonality over normal scalp was evident in lesional scalp, especially alopecia totalis/universalis.

This chain joins TRBV5-6 and TRBJ2-5; 8 positions match TRBD1. The sequence derives from a human donor with alopecia areata. This sample comprised CD4+ T cells sorted from blood, obtained at week 4, from a patient treated with tofacitinib. The CDR3 loop is CASSRRTGRQETQYF. The DNA of the CDR3 is TGTGCCAGCAGCCGACGGACAGGGCGACAAGAGACCCAGTACTTC.